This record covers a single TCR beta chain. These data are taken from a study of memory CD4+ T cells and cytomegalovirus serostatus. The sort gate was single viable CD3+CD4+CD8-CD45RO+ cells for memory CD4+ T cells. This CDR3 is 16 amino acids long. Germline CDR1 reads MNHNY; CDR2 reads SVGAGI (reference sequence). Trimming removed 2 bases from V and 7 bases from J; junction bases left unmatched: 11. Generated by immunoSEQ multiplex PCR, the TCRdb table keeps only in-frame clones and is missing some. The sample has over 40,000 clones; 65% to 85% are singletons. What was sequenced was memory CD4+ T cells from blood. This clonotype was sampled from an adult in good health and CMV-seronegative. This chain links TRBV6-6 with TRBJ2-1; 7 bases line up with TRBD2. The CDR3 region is CASSYGPSGIGNEQFF. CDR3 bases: TGTGCCAGCAGTTACGGCCCTAGCGGAATCGGGAATGAGCAGTTCTTC.